These T cell receptor beta chains were read from a single sample in a study of response to subunit inactivated influenza vaccine. TCRdb called the RT-PCR reads again in MiXCR, with one record for every CDR3 protein. The top ten hold approximately 10% of the sample, which has about 620,000 distinct CDR3 sequences, approximately 12% seen once. Material: PBMCs from blood, obtained on the day of vaccination. Receptor source: a man over 45 who received an inactivated influenza vaccine. CDR3s leave out the opening cysteine and the closing phenylalanine or tryptophan. Fields, in order: J gene, clone size, D gene, V gene, CDR3 length, CDR3 protein. D genes are given only for firm matches. Rows may omit the clone size; those that give it use once, few, many or a size class.

J gene: TRBJ2-7
clone size: .
D gene: .
V gene: TRBV30
CDR3 length: 12
CDR3 protein: AWKPTPGSYEQY

J gene: TRBJ2-7
clone size: .
D gene: TRBD2
V gene: TRBV11-2
CDR3 length: 13
CDR3 protein: ASSHQGLAGREQY

J gene: TRBJ2-5
clone size: once
D gene: .
V gene: TRBV2
CDR3 length: 11
CDR3 protein: ASISFLQETQY

J gene: TRBJ2-7
clone size: many
D gene: TRBD1
V gene: TRBV15
CDR3 length: 11
CDR3 protein: ATSTGQGYEQY

J gene: TRBJ2-1
clone size: .
D gene: TRBD2
V gene: TRBV30
CDR3 length: 13
CDR3 protein: AWSVFGGSRNEQF

J gene: TRBJ2-5
clone size: few
D gene: .
V gene: TRBV3-1
CDR3 length: 8
CDR3 protein: ASSQVIQY

J gene: TRBJ2-1
clone size: many
D gene: .
V gene: TRBV5-1
CDR3 length: 12
CDR3 protein: ASSGRDNYNEQF

J gene: TRBJ2-7
clone size: few
D gene: .
V gene: TRBV20-1
CDR3 length: 10
CDR3 protein: SARGSGHEQY

J gene: TRBJ1-6
clone size: .
D gene: .
V gene: TRBV21-1
CDR3 length: 11
CDR3 protein: AGRQGAVSPLH

J gene: TRBJ2-7
clone size: few
D gene: .
V gene: TRBV11-1
CDR3 length: 17
CDR3 protein: ASSLANSVVRGYLYEQY

J gene: TRBJ2-1
clone size: few
D gene: TRBD2
V gene: TRBV5-6
CDR3 length: 14
CDR3 protein: ASSIEREVYRNEQF

J gene: TRBJ2-7
clone size: few
D gene: TRBD2
V gene: TRBV6-1
CDR3 length: 13
CDR3 protein: AWYDRTSANYEQY

J gene: TRBJ2-1
clone size: .
D gene: TRBD2
V gene: TRBV29-1
CDR3 length: 13
CDR3 protein: SVEDLAGGHNEQF

J gene: TRBJ1-2
clone size: few
D gene: .
V gene: TRBV20-1
CDR3 length: 11
CDR3 protein: SARDATNYGYT

J gene: TRBJ1-1
clone size: few
D gene: .
V gene: TRBV5-1
CDR3 length: 12
CDR3 protein: ASSVQGPGTEAF

J gene: TRBJ2-7
clone size: .
D gene: TRBD2
V gene: TRBV6-2/TRBV6-3
CDR3 length: 12
CDR3 protein: ASMLAGGPYEQY

J gene: TRBJ1-2
clone size: many
D gene: TRBD1
V gene: TRBV10-3
CDR3 length: 15
CDR3 protein: AISPGTGKEGGYGYT

J gene: TRBJ1-1
clone size: .
D gene: .
V gene: TRBV28
CDR3 length: 9
CDR3 protein: ASSLLEEAF

J gene: TRBJ1-2
clone size: many
D gene: .
V gene: TRBV12-3/TRBV12-4
CDR3 length: 11
CDR3 protein: ASTPAGPYGYT

J gene: TRBJ1-2
clone size: few
D gene: .
V gene: TRBV28
CDR3 length: 12
CDR3 protein: ASSGRPWGYGYT

J gene: TRBJ2-2
clone size: .
D gene: .
V gene: TRBV20-1
CDR3 length: 10
CDR3 protein: SAREEAGELF

J gene: TRBJ2-5
clone size: .
D gene: TRBD2
V gene: TRBV4-2
CDR3 length: 13
CDR3 protein: ASSPSSGSQETQY

J gene: TRBJ2-1
clone size: .
D gene: .
V gene: TRBV24-1
CDR3 length: 11
CDR3 protein: ATSGMDGREQF

J gene: TRBJ2-7
clone size: few
D gene: .
V gene: TRBV2
CDR3 length: 11
CDR3 protein: ASSDGAYYEQY

J gene: TRBJ2-7
clone size: few
D gene: TRBD1
V gene: TRBV6-2/TRBV6-3
CDR3 length: 14
CDR3 protein: ASSYSPGQGDYEQY

J gene: TRBJ2-2
clone size: few
D gene: TRBD1
V gene: TRBV12-3/TRBV12-4
CDR3 length: 17
CDR3 protein: ATRDGDRGLVWNTGELF

J gene: TRBJ2-1
clone size: .
D gene: TRBD2
V gene: TRBV7-9
CDR3 length: 14
CDR3 protein: ASSQLAGGPVDEQF

J gene: TRBJ2-1
clone size: many
D gene: .
V gene: TRBV9
CDR3 length: 12
CDR3 protein: ASNGGFSYNEQF

J gene: TRBJ2-2
clone size: .
D gene: TRBD1
V gene: TRBV24-1
CDR3 length: 14
CDR3 protein: ATSDPDRGATGELF

J gene: TRBJ1-1
clone size: few
D gene: .
V gene: TRBV7-9
CDR3 length: 10
CDR3 protein: ASSLASDEAF

J gene: TRBJ2-5
clone size: .
D gene: .
V gene: TRBV5-1
CDR3 length: 10
CDR3 protein: ASSVIQETQY

J gene: TRBJ2-3
clone size: few
D gene: TRBD2
V gene: TRBV29-1
CDR3 length: 14
CDR3 protein: SVNGLAGASTDTQY

J gene: TRBJ2-7
clone size: few
D gene: TRBD2
V gene: TRBV29-1
CDR3 length: 12
CDR3 protein: SVDSGLAPYEQY

J gene: TRBJ2-1
clone size: many
D gene: TRBD2
V gene: TRBV18
CDR3 length: 13
CDR3 protein: ASSPRTSSYNEQF

J gene: TRBJ2-7
clone size: .
D gene: .
V gene: TRBV7-9
CDR3 length: 11
CDR3 protein: ASSLEDFNEQY

J gene: TRBJ2-2
clone size: .
D gene: .
V gene: TRBV9
CDR3 length: 14
CDR3 protein: ASSRDVGTNTGELF

J gene: TRBJ2-2
clone size: .
D gene: .
V gene: TRBV28
CDR3 length: 12
CDR3 protein: ASSLSPTARELF

J gene: TRBJ2-4
clone size: .
D gene: TRBD1
V gene: TRBV11-2
CDR3 length: 16
CDR3 protein: ASSLVKGRQGGKNIQY